This record looks at one T cell receptor (beta chain) sequence and its context. The antigen remains undetermined. Using immunoSEQ multiplex PCR, the repertoire was profiled, and TCRdb retains in-frame clones only, with some absent. The table shows about 42,000 clones, with over 80% occurring only once. The V end lost 3 bases, the J end lost 2 bases, and 7 bases lay between the germline ends. Germline V gene sequence: CDR1 MNHEY, CDR2 SMNVEV (reference sequence). This CDR3 has 14 residues. The data were taken from a study of T cell responses to AZD1222 COVID-19 vaccine. The study's findings and limits: Just a handful of people given AZD1222 tested seropositive at baseline. Females made up more of the donors, who were largely white British, and clonal diversity may have come out too low. CD4 TCRs associated with vaccination spanned spike, dominating at 160-218 and 743-854.

Second-dose groups at about 4 or about 12 weeks were pooled. Sequenced here: peripheral blood, sampled 28 days after the second AZD1222 dose. The J gene is TRBJ2-2, the V gene TRBV27; the D is unclear. The sequence was collected from an adult who received the AZD1222 COVID-19 vaccine. The DNA of the CDR3 is TGTGCCAGCAGTTTTGGCGGCAACACCGGGGAGCTGTTTTTT. Residues: CASSFGGNTGELFF.